This TCR beta chain was profiled in a study of a mutant IDH1 vaccine in newly diagnosed glioma. Study details: Patients underwent eight vaccinations, which took place in weeks 1, 3, 5, 7, 11, 15, 19 and 23. Vaccination followed radiotherapy alone by 4-6 weeks, or accompanied temozolomide cycles. Averaging around 42 years of age, treated patients were around 60% male and roughly 38% female. The earlier regimen, radiotherapy, temozolomide, or both, was most often both.

The CDR3 consists of 11 residues. Germline CDR1 reads LNHDA; CDR2 reads SQIVND (reference sequence). Trimming removed 6 bases at V and 1 base at J, with 4 bases between. As concerns this clone: Its antigen is unknown.

Data came from immunoSEQ multiplex PCR; TCRdb stores just in-frame clones and leaves some out. The sample consists of under 45,000 clones, about 88% of them appearing once. As for time point: week 23, last vaccination. The study gave 300 ug of mutant IDH1 20-mer peptide per vaccine dose, with topical imiquimod. This sample comprised PBMCs, obtained from a glioma patient whose treatment included an IDH1 peptide vaccine. The source is a woman aged 18-35 years with glioma. Some clones in this sample may be carry-over from other donors' samples. The chain has TRBV19 and TRBJ2-7, with D hard to call. CDR3 amino acids: CASRGSYEQYF. As DNA, the CDR3 is TGTGCCAGTAGAGGGTCCTACGAGCAGTACTTC.